These 22 T cell receptor beta chains were all obtained from the same sample, sequenced in a study of T cell responses to AZD1222 COVID-19 vaccine. Clones were read by immunoSEQ multiplex PCR, and TCRdb kept only the in-frame ones, dropping some. The table lists around 180,000 clones, 87% of them singletons. Sample: peripheral blood, taken on day 0 of MenACWY control vaccination. These receptors originate from an adult in good health.

The chain recombines TRBV5-1 with TRBJ2-7; 7 bases match TRBD1. The CDR3 contains 13 residues. The V gene's germline CDR1 is SGHRS and CDR2 YFSETQ. V shed 3 bases and J 3 bases; nucleotides not matched to a gene: 3. CDR3 loop: CASSWTGNYEQYF. The CDR3 coding sequence is TGCGCCAGCAGCTGGACAGGAAACTACGAGCAGTACTTC. Complete variable domain (other parts from reference TRBV5-1 and TRBJ2-7): KAGVTQTPRYLIKTRGQQVTLSCSPISGHRSVSWYQQTPGQGLQFLFEYFSETQRNKGNFPGRFSGRQFSNSRSEMNVSTLELGDSALYLCASSWTGNYEQYFGPGTRLTVT.

The chain couples TRBV23-1 to TRBJ1-2; tentative D call: TRBD1 (5 bases). TRBV23-1 is placed among ORFs of uncertain function. This CDR3 comprises 17 residues. V lost 3 bases and J lost 7, with 24 bases in between. The CDR3 DNA sequence: TGCGCCAGCAGTCATCTTGACGGGGCACCTGCCAGGCTTGGCTACACCTTC. Translating gives CASSHLDGAPARLGYTF.

The chain carries TRBV7-3 and TRBJ2-1; 10 bases line up with TRBD2. Germline V lookup: CDR1 SGHTA, CDR2 FQGTGA. CDR3 size: 14 residues. V dropped 4 bases and J dropped 8; count of bases not matched to a gene: 5. Here the CDR3 DNA reads TGTGCCAGCAGCTCTAGCGGGGGAAGCGATGAGCAGTTCTTC. This codes for CASSSSGGSDEQFF.

The chain uses TRBV9 and TRBJ1-1, with D uncertain. V lost 0 bases and J 3 bases, leaving 9 bases between the germline ends. Germline loops: CDR1 SGDLS, CDR2 YYNGEE. CDR3 length: 14 residues. CDR3 sequence: CASSVGEADTEAFF. DNA for the CDR3: TGTGCCAGCAGCGTAGGGGAAGCGGACACTGAAGCTTTCTTT.

V is TRBV6-5 and J is TRBJ1-2; weak D call: TRBD1 (6 bases). V dropped 5 bases and J dropped 6 bases, with 13 bases sitting between them. The CDR3 runs 13 residues. CDR1 and CDR2 from the germline V gene are MNHEY and SVGAGI. This CDR3 is CASSKGQGNGYTF. The DNA of the CDR3 is TGTGCCAGCAGTAAGGGACAAGGGAATGGCTACACCTTC.

The chain couples TRBV28 to TRBJ1-2; tentatively, D is TRBD1 (5 bases). From germline, CDR1 is MDHEN and CDR2 SYDVKM. Trimming took off 2 bases at V and 5 bases at J, with 9 bases between the two ends. The CDR3 totals 13 residues. CDR3 DNA: TGTGCCAGCAGTTTAGACAGAAGGTATGGCTACACCTTC. Amino acids: CASSLDRRYGYTF.

The CDR3 here is CASSHYDRGRDNYGYTF. The DNA for the CDR3 is TGTGCCAGCAGCCACTATGATCGGGGTAGGGATAACTATGGCTACACCTTC. The chain carries TRBV3-1 (or the pseudogene TRBV3-2) and TRBJ1-2; D is unclear. Germline CDR1 is LGHDT and CDR2 is YNNKEL (reference sequence). V lost 3 bases, J lost 1 base, and 18 bases lay in between. The CDR3 is 17 residues long.

The chain recombines TRBV28 with TRBJ1-6, with unresolved D. CDR1 is MDHEN, CDR2 SYDVKM, per germline. This CDR3 comprises 16 residues. Trimming took off 5 bases at V and 7 bases at J, with 18 bases between the two ends. DNA for the CDR3: TGTGCCAGCAGTACCGGGCCCCCGAAAGACAATTCACCCCTCCACTTT. This gives the protein CASSTGPPKDNSPLHF.

J is TRBJ1-1 and V is TRBV5-6, with 9 bases lining up with TRBD1. The CDR3 is 17 amino acids. Losses at the gene ends were 2 bases for V and 0 bases for J; bases not matched to a gene: 8. Germline-derived CDR1 and CDR2 are SGHDT and YYEEEE. The CDR3 protein is CASSFGTGREMNTEAFF. The CDR3, as DNA: TGTGCCAGCAGCTTTGGGACAGGGCGTGAGATGAACACTGAAGCTTTCTTT.

CDR3 nucleotides: TGCGCCAGCAGCCCGGACTACCCTAGCACAGATACGCAGTATTTT. Encoded protein: CASSPDYPSTDTQYF. The chain recombines TRBV5-1 with TRBJ2-3, with a possible D match to TRBD2 (6 bases). Germline values: CDR1 SGHRS, CDR2 YFSETQ. The ends were cut back, 4 bases at V and 0 bases at J, with 12 bases in the middle. CDR3 length: 15 residues.

The chain combines TRBV7-2 with TRBJ2-1; no definite D call. The CDR3 extends over 15 amino acids. Germline lookup yields CDR1 SGHTA and CDR2 FQGNSA. V lost 3 bases and J lost 0, with 9 bases in between. In DNA, the CDR3 is TGTGCCAGCAGCTTTAGAACGAGCTCCTACAATGAGCAGTTCTTC. Its translation: CASSFRTSSYNEQFF. Looking up the rest from reference TRBV7-2 and TRBJ2-1 gives the full variable domain: GAGVSQSPSNKVTEKGKDVELRCDPISGHTALYWYRQSLGQGLEFLIYFQGNSAPDKSGLPSDRFSAERTGGSVSTLTIQRTQQEDSAVYLCASSFRTSSYNEQFFGPGTRLTVL.

The chain has TRBV27 and TRBJ2-3; D gene unclear. The germline V gene encodes CDR1 MNHEY and CDR2 SMNVEV (reference sequence). V was shortened by 0 bases and J by 6 bases, with 13 bases between the two germline ends. The CDR3 totals 15 residues. The CDR3 protein is CASSLSVGPRDTQYF. For the CDR3, the DNA is TGTGCCAGCAGTTTATCGGTTGGGCCTAGGGATACGCAGTATTTT.

This chain uses TRBV3-1 (or the pseudogene TRBV3-2) with TRBJ2-4; 7 bases fit TRBD1. CDR3 length equals 17 residues. The junction had 12 bases not matched to a gene; V was cut back by 4 bases and J by 3 bases. Germline CDR1 and CDR2: LGHDT and YNNKEL (reference sequence). The CDR3 loop reads CASSRRPPGGDKNIQYF. CDR3 sequence (DNA): TGTGCCAGCAGCCGACGACCTCCAGGGGGTGACAAAAACATTCAGTACTTC.

This sequence joins TRBV27 and TRBJ1-4; no clear D. Trimming pared 3 bases from V and 0 bases from J, leaving 8 bases between. CDR3 length equals 15 residues. CDR1 and CDR2 from the germline V gene are MNHEY and SMNVEV (reference sequence). The CDR3, as DNA: TGTGCCAGCAGTTTTTTAGCCCCAACTAATGAAAAACTGTTTTTT. Residues: CASSFLAPTNEKLFF.

V usage is TRBV19 and J usage is TRBJ1-2; D is ambiguous. Trimming cost V 5 bases and J 5 bases, with 15 bases left between them. The CDR3 runs 14 residues. From germline, CDR1 is LNHDA and CDR2 SQIVND (reference sequence). CDR3 in DNA: TGTGCCAGTAGTCTCCCGCCGGGTAGATATGGCTACACCTTC. It translates to CASSLPPGRYGYTF. Variable domain in full (rest from reference TRBV19 and TRBJ1-2): DGGITQSPKYLFRKEGQNVTLSCEQNLNHDAMYWYRQDPGQGLRLIYYSQIVNDFQKGDIAEGYSVSREKKESFPLTVTSAQKNPTAFYLCASSLPPGRYGYTFGSGTRLTVV.

The rearrangement links TRBV19 to TRBJ1-2; D not certain. Per the germline V gene, CDR1 is LNHDA and CDR2 is SQIVND (reference sequence). CDR3 size: 14 residues. V lost 3 bases, J lost 4 bases, and 12 bases lay in between. CDR3 loop: CASSISRQAYGYTF. The CDR3 DNA sequence: TGTGCCAGTAGTATCTCCCGCCAGGCCTATGGCTACACCTTC.

V gene TRBV7-2 combines with J gene TRBJ2-2; D gene unclear. From germline, CDR1 is SGHTA and CDR2 FQGNSA. Trimming removed 0 bases at V and 6 bases at J, with 8 bases between. CDR3 length: 14 amino acids. The CDR3 here is CASSLARGAGELFF. The DNA of the CDR3 is TGTGCCAGCAGCTTAGCCCGCGGAGCCGGGGAGCTGTTTTTT.

This clone was detected only a few times. The chain joins TRBV7-8 to TRBJ2-7, with 7 bases that match TRBD1. The CDR3 consists of 14 residues. The J segment lost 3 bases and the V segment lost 5 bases, leaving 7 bases of the junction unmatched. CDR1 SGHVS and CDR2 FQNEAQ come from the germline V gene. CDR3 sequence: CASSLRTGLYEQYF. The CDR3 DNA reads TGTGCCAGCAGCCTAAGGACAGGACTCTACGAGCAGTACTTC.

The rearrangement links TRBV19 to TRBJ2-1, with D hard to call. Trimming took 5 bases from V and 5 from J, leaving 7 bases between them. The CDR3 length is 12 residues. Germline assignment: CDR1 LNHDA and CDR2 SQIVND (reference sequence). The CDR3 DNA reads TGTGCCAGTAGTCTTTCGAACAATGAGCAGTTCTTC. This gives the protein CASSLSNNEQFF.

On this clone itself: The sample holds other DNA sequences that translate to the same CDR3. The chain has TRBV30 and TRBJ2-2; the D gene could be TRBD1 or TRBD2 (5 bases each). This CDR3 is 12 amino acids long. V shed 2 bases and J shed 5 bases, with 6 bases lying between them. Germline loops: CDR1 GTSNPN, CDR2 SVGIG (reference sequence). DNA of the CDR3: TGTGCCTGGAGTTGGGGGACCGGGGAGCTGTTTTTT. Translation: CAWSWGTGELFF.

This chain links TRBV12-3 or TRBV12-4 with TRBJ1-1, with unresolved D. CDR3 size: 12 residues. V was shortened by 4 bases and J by 1 base, with 4 bases between the two germline ends. CDR3 sequence (DNA): TGTGCCAGCAGTTGGACGAACACTGAAGCTTTCTTT. Translating gives CASSWTNTEAFF.

The chain couples TRBV6-2 or TRBV6-3 to TRBJ2-1; 7 bases map to TRBD2. The length of the CDR3 is 16 residues. Germline CDR1 and CDR2: MNHEY and SVGEGT. Germline trimming cut 2 bases from V and 5 bases from J; bases unmatched to any gene: 9. Here the CDR3 reads CASSYGAGGSHNEQFF. DNA of the CDR3: TGTGCCAGCAGTTACGGGGCCGGGGGGTCCCACAATGAGCAGTTCTTC.